A single sample is the source of the 4 T cell receptor beta chains below, sequenced in a study of control samples from healthy donors and cancer patients. The repertoire was sequenced with immunoSEQ multiplex PCR; TCRdb's copy has only in-frame clones and lacks some. The data show roughly 24,000 clones, around four fifths seen once. Sequencing used PBMCs. These receptors were obtained from a man in his sixties with colorectal cancer.

The chain combines TRBV5-1 with TRBJ1-2, with D perhaps matching TRBD1 (6 bases). Germline CDR1 reads SGHRS; CDR2 reads YFSETQ. The length of the CDR3 is 12 residues. The V and J ends lost 3 bases and 7 bases respectively, with 10 bases between them. CDR3 residues: CASSSLTGGYTF. Here the CDR3 DNA reads TGCGCCAGCAGCTCGCTGACAGGTGGCTACACCTTC.

Worth noting for this clone: At one boundary the junction diverges from the germline segment, which might be a read error. V and J are TRBV4-3 and TRBJ2-5, with D perhaps TRBD2 (6 bases). CDR1 and CDR2 from the germline V gene are LGHNA and YSLEER. The CDR3 extends over 13 amino acids. The CDR3 region has the DNA TGCGCCGGCAGCCGACGACTAGGTCAGACCCAGTACTTC. Translation: CAGSRRLGQTQYF.

The rearrangement uses TRBV7-9 and TRBJ1-1; 7 bases are shared with TRBD1. After removal of 3 bases from V and 3 bases from J, the junction contained 7 bases not matched to a gene. This CDR3 is 15 amino acids long. The germline gives CDR1 SEHNR, CDR2 FQNEAQ (reference sequence). CDR3 protein: CASSFNRGLDTEAFF. Written as DNA, the CDR3 is TGTGCCAGCAGCTTCAACAGGGGATTGGACACTGAAGCTTTCTTT.

This clone was detected a few times. CDR3 sequence (DNA): TGTGCCAGCAGCCAAGATGTGGCTAGCGGGGGAGAGGGAGATACGCAGTATTTT. Translated, it gives CASSQDVASGGEGDTQYF. This chain links TRBV4-2 with TRBJ2-3; TRBD2 matches at 10 bases. CDR3 length equals 18 residues. Germline-derived CDR1 and CDR2 are LGHNA and YNFKEQ. V dropped 0 bases and J dropped 5; count of bases not matched to a gene: 11.